Shown below are 22 T cell receptor beta chains from a single sample sequenced in a study of beta chain features in type 1 diabetes. The sequenced template was cDNA made from the entire isolated RNA. Data came from immunoSEQ multiplex PCR; TCRdb stores just in-frame clones and leaves some out. The repertoire consists of roughly 610,000 clones, with around a sixth occurring once and the leading ten covering under 0.095%. Specimen: naive CD4+ T cells from blood. These TCRs come from a young man in good health.

V usage is TRBV7-9 and J usage is TRBJ2-2; no firm D call. Trimming removed 1 base at V and 6 bases at J, with 6 bases between. The CDR3 runs to 13 residues. In germline, CDR1 is SEHNR, CDR2 FQNEAQ (reference sequence). This chain's CDR3 is CASSLEAPGELFF. DNA for the CDR3: TGTGCCAGCAGCTTAGAGGCTCCCGGGGAGCTGTTTTTT.

The V gene is TRBV19, the J gene TRBJ2-7; the match to TRBD1 covers 7 bases. The germline V gene has CDR1 LNHDA and CDR2 SQIVND (reference sequence). The CDR3 sequence is 15 residues long. Unmatched junction bases numbered 7, after V lost 4 bases and J lost 1 base. CDR3 DNA sequence: TGTGCCAGTAGTAAACTGGGGACAGCATCCTACGAGCAGTACTTC. Encoded protein: CASSKLGTASYEQYF.

The chain has TRBV6-1 and TRBJ2-7; maybe TRBD2 (5 bases). The CDR3 sequence is 14 residues long. CDR1 MNHNS and CDR2 SASEGT come from the germline V gene. Trimming stripped 6 bases from V and 6 bases from J, with 18 bases between. Here the CDR3 DNA reads TGTGCCAGCAGGTTGAGCGGTCCCTCCGGCGAGCAGTACTTC. Translation: CASRLSGPSGEQYF.

This clone has more than one count but fewer than ten. DNA of the CDR3: TGTGCCTGGAGTGTACAGGGGGAAAACACCATATATTTT. It codes for CAWSVQGENTIYF. The chain links TRBV30 to TRBJ1-3; TRBD1 aligns across 8 bases. V was pared by 0 bases and J by 6 bases, with 1 base of the junction left unmatched. Germline CDR1 reads GTSNPN; CDR2 reads SVGIG (reference sequence). CDR3 length: 13 residues.

The sample holds a few counts of this clone. CDR3 protein: CASSPFPALSTDTQYF. The CDR3 DNA reads TGTGCCAGCAGCCCCTTCCCGGCCCTTAGCACAGATACGCAGTATTTT. This rearrangement joins TRBV7-7 to TRBJ2-3, with no clear D. V gave up 5 bases and J gave up 0 bases, with 15 bases separating them. Germline V CDR1 and CDR2: SSHAT, FNYEAQ (reference sequence). This CDR3 is built from 16 residues.

This clone was counted between two and nine times. The gene calls are TRBV7-2 and TRBJ2-7; TRBD1 is a possible D gene (5 bases). Germline-derived CDR1 and CDR2 are SGHTA and FQGNSA. Trimming cost V 1 base and J 6 bases, with 16 bases left between them. The CDR3 has 15 amino acids. In nucleotides, the CDR3 is TGTGCCAGCAGCTTAGGGGATTTAAGGGGTGGCGAGCAGTACTTC. Its protein product is CASSLGDLRGGEQYF.

This clone has at least ten counts. The J gene is TRBJ2-1, the V gene TRBV10-3; unclear D gene. The CDR3 runs to 12 residues. V shed 5 bases and J shed 2 bases, with 4 bases lying between them. Germline V gives CDR1 ENHRY, CDR2 SYGVKD. CDR3 in amino acids: CAISPTYNEQFF. CDR3 in DNA: TGTGCCATCAGTCCGACCTACAATGAGCAGTTCTTC.

The chain is built from TRBV30 and TRBJ2-5, with 12 bases matching TRBD2. This CDR3 comprises 22 residues. The V gene's germline CDR1 is GTSNPN and CDR2 SVGIG (reference sequence). V shed 1 base and J 2 bases; nucleotides not matched to a gene: 23. CDR3 in amino acids: CAWSGVRFHETSGGQIQETQYF. The CDR3 DNA follows: TGTGCCTGGAGTGGGGTCAGGTTTCACGAGACTAGCGGGGGCCAAATACAAGAGACCCAGTACTTC.

This clone appeared a few times. The chain uses TRBV9 and TRBJ1-1; 9 nucleotides agree with TRBD1. This CDR3 region has 18 residues. CDR1 is SGDLS, CDR2 YYNGEE, per germline. The J segment lost 1 base and the V segment lost 4 bases, leaving 14 bases of the junction unmatched. In DNA form, the CDR3 reads TGTGCCAGCAGCCCGAGAACCGGGACAGGGCTTGGGAACACTGAAGCTTTCTTT. Translation: CASSPRTGTGLGNTEAFF.

The chain recombines TRBV2 with TRBJ1-5, with D maybe TRBD1 (5 bases). The CDR3 is 15 amino acids. From germline, CDR1 is SNHLY and CDR2 FYNNEI. The V end lost 4 bases, the J end lost 3 bases, and 13 bases lay between the germline ends. The CDR3 region is CASSGIMGPNQPQHF. The CDR3 nucleotides read TGTGCCAGCAGTGGCATAATGGGGCCCAATCAGCCCCAGCATTTT.

The chain carries TRBV9 and TRBJ1-4, with D perhaps TRBD1 (5 bases). Trimming pared 1 base from V and 4 bases from J, leaving 11 bases between. This CDR3 has 15 amino acids. Germline CDR1 reads SGDLS; CDR2 reads YYNGEE. CDR3 sequence reads: CASSVMGELNEKLFF. CDR3 DNA sequence: TGTGCCAGCAGCGTAATGGGGGAACTTAATGAAAAACTGTTTTTT.

J is TRBJ2-5 and V is TRBV29-1; 9 bases are a match to TRBD2. Germline CDR1 is SQVTM and CDR2 is ANQGSEA. V lost 2 bases, J lost 0 bases, and 4 bases stayed unmatched. The CDR3 totals 15 residues. This CDR3 is CSVERLAVYQETQYF. The CDR3 DNA reads as TGCAGCGTTGAAAGACTAGCGGTGTACCAAGAGACCCAGTACTTC.

DNA for the CDR3: TGTGCCATCAGTGAGTCTGGGTTGAGACAGCGAGCCTACGAGCAGTACTTC. Translating gives CAISESGLRQRAYEQYF. This chain uses TRBV10-3 with TRBJ2-7; weak D call: TRBD1 (5 bases). Germline V gene sequence: CDR1 ENHRY, CDR2 SYGVKD. The CDR3 runs 17 residues. Trimming removed 0 bases at V and 2 bases at J, with 17 bases between.

This clone was detected a few times. This chain links TRBV29-1 with TRBJ2-7; D is perhaps TRBD1 (6 bases). The V and J ends lost 7 bases and 3 bases respectively, with 19 bases between them. Germline assignment: CDR1 SQVTM and CDR2 ANQGSEA. The CDR3 has 14 residues. CDR3 sequence reads: CSARPGHTNYEQYF. In DNA form, the CDR3 reads TGCAGCGCGAGACCGGGACACACCAACTACGAGCAGTACTTC.

The DNA for the CDR3 is TGTGCCAGCAGCCCGCCCGGTCGGCAAGAGACCCAGTACTTC. Its translation: CASSPPGRQETQYF. The chain combines TRBV7-2 with TRBJ2-5; D remains ambiguous. In germline, CDR1 is SGHTA, CDR2 FQGNSA. This CDR3 spans 14 amino acids. V lost 5 bases and J 2 bases, leaving 12 bases between the germline ends.

In this sample, this clone turned up a few times. The gene calls are TRBV27 and TRBJ2-1, with 11 bases matching TRBD2. Germline lookup yields CDR1 MNHEY and CDR2 SMNVEV (reference sequence). The V gene end was trimmed by 7 bases and the J gene end by 2 bases; junction bases not matched to a gene: 10. The CDR3 sequence is 17 residues long. The CDR3 coding sequence is TGTGCCAGCATGTATGAAGGGACTAGCGGAGCCTACAATGAGCAGTTCTTC. Its translation is CASMYEGTSGAYNEQFF.

The table lists this clone with a few counts. The V call is TRBV7-9, the J call TRBJ2-5; D gene ambiguous. Trimming left V 1 base short and J 7 bases short, with 10 bases between. The V gene's germline CDR1 is SEHNR and CDR2 FQNEAQ (reference sequence). There are 13 residues in the CDR3. CDR3 DNA sequence: TGTGCCAGCAGCTTAGAGGAATCAGGGACCCAGTACTTC. Its protein is CASSLEESGTQYF.

The sample holds a few counts of this clone. The chain is built from TRBV15 and TRBJ2-1; unclear D gene. Looked up from germline, CDR1 is LNHNV and CDR2 is YYDKDF (reference sequence). This CDR3 is built from 13 residues. The germline V and J ends were trimmed by 1 base and 2 bases, with 3 bases remaining between them. In DNA, the CDR3 is TGTGCCACCAGCAGAGTTACCTACAATGAGCAGTTCTTC. Residues: CATSRVTYNEQFF.

This CDR3 reads CASSDQPNTEAFF. DNA for the CDR3: TGTGCCAGCTCAGATCAACCGAACACTGAAGCTTTCTTT. The rearrangement uses TRBV18 and TRBJ1-1; D unresolved. CDR1 is KGHSH and CDR2 is LQKENI in the germline V gene. The CDR3 is 13 amino acids. The germline V and J ends were trimmed by 5 bases and 1 base, with 8 bases remaining between them.

There are a few counts of this clone. The genes are TRBV30 and TRBJ1-6, with D unresolved. Germline-derived CDR1 and CDR2 are GTSNPN and SVGIG (reference sequence). CDR3 length equals 14 residues. Between the trimmed V and J ends, which lost 2 bases and 6 bases, there was a span of 11 bases. CDR3 residues: CAWSTTSTNSPLHF. CDR3 coding DNA: TGTGCCTGGAGTACAACCTCGACTAATTCACCCCTCCACTTT.

The chain carries TRBV6-1 and TRBJ2-7; D call uncertain. With 5 bases removed from V and 3 bases from J, the gap between germline ends came to 8 bases. Germline-derived CDR1 and CDR2 are MNHNS and SASEGT. The CDR3 length is 12 residues. CDR3 DNA: TGTGCCAGCAGTATAGCCAGCTACGAGCAGTACTTC. Translated, it gives CASSIASYEQYF.

In its sample, this clone was seen a few times. V is TRBV10-3 and J is TRBJ2-1, with 10 bases aligning to TRBD2. Looked up from germline, CDR1 is ENHRY and CDR2 is SYGVKD. The CDR3 has 13 amino acids. Losses at the gene ends were 7 bases for V and 9 bases for J; bases not matched to a gene: 6. The CDR3 loop is CAITPGLAFEQFF. The CDR3 DNA is TGTGCCATCACCCCGGGACTAGCGTTTGAGCAGTTCTTC.